The sequence of this TCR beta chain was determined in a study of shared clonotypes between healthy human individuals. This table comes from immunoSEQ multiplex PCR, and its TCRdb copy is limited to in-frame clones, with some not included. This sample has roughly 2.5 million clones, with more than 90% found just once. V lost 6 bases, J lost 4 bases, and 9 bases lay in between. Germline CDR1 and CDR2: SNHLY and FYNNEI. This CDR3 contains 13 residues. Sequencing used naive CD4+ T cells sorted from blood. As to subset: CD45RA+ positively selected. The sequence derives from a man aged 18-30 years in good health. The J gene is TRBJ2-2, the V gene TRBV2; D gene uncertain. The CDR3 loop reads CASRPGVTGELFF. In nucleotides, the CDR3 is TGTGCCAGCAGGCCCGGAGTCACCGGGGAGCTGTTTTTT.